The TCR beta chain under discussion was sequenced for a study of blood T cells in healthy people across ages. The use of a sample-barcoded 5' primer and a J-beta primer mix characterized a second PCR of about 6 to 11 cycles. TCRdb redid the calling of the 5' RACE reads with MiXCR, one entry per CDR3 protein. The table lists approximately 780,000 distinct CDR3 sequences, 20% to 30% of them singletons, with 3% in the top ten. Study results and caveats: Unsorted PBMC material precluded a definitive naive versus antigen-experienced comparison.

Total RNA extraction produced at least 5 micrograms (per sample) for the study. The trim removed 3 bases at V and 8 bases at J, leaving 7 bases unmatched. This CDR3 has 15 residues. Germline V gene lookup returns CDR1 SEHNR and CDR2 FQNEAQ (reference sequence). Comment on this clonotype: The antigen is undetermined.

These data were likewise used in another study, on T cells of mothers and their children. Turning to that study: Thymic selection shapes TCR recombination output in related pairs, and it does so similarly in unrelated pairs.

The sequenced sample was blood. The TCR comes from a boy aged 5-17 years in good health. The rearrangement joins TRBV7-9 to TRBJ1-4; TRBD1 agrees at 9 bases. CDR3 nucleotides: TGTGCCAGCAGCTTTTGGGACAGGGTTGAGGAAAAACTGTTTTTT. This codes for CASSFWDRVEEKLFF.